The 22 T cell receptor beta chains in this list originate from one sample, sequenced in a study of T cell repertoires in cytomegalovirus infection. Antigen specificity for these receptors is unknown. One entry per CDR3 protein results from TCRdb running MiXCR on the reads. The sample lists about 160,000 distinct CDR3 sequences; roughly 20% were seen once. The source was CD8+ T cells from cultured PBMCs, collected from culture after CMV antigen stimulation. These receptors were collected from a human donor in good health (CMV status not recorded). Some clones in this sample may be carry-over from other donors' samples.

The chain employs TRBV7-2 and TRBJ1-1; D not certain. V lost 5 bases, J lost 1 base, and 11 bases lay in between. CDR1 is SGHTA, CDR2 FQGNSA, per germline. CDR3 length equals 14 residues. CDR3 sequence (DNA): TGTGCCAGCAGCCCGGTTGACCCGAACACTGAAGCTTTCTTT. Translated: CASSPVDPNTEAFF. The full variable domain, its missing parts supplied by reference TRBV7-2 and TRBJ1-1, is GAGVSQSPSNKVTEKGKDVELRCDPISGHTALYWYRQSLGQGLEFLIYFQGNSAPDKSGLPSDRFSAERTGGSVSTLTIQRTQQEDSAVYLCASSPVDPNTEAFFGQGTRLTVV.

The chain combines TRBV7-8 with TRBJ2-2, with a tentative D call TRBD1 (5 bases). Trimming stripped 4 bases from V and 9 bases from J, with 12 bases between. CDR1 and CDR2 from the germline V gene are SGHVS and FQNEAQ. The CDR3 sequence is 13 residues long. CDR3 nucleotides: TGTGCCAGCAGCTACCGACAGCACTGGGAGCTGTTTTTT. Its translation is CASSYRQHWELFF.

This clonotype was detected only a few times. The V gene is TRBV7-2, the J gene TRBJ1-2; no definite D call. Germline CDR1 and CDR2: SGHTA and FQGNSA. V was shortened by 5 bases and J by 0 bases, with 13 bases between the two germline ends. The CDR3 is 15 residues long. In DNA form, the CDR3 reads TGTGCCAGCAGCGTCATACAGTACTCTAACTATGGCTACACCTTC. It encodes CASSVIQYSNYGYTF.

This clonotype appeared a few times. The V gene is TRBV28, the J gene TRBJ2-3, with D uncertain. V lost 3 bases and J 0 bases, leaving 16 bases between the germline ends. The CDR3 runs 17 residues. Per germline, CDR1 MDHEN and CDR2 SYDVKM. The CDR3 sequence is CASSFMLDETSTDTQYF. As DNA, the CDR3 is TGTGCCAGCAGTTTCATGTTAGACGAAACTAGCACAGATACGCAGTATTTT.

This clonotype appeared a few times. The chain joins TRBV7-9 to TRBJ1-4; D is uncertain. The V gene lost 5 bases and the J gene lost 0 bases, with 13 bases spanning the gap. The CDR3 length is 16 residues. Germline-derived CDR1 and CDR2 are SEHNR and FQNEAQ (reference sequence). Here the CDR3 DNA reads TGTGCCAGCAGCCAAGGACGGATTGCAACTAATGAAAAACTGTTTTTT. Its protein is CASSQGRIATNEKLFF.

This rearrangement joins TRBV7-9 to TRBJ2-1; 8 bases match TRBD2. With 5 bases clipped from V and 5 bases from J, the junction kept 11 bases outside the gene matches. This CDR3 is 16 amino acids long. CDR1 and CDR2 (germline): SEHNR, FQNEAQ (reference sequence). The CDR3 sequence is CASSGIRGGSHNEQFF. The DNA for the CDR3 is TGTGCCAGCAGCGGAATACGCGGGGGGTCCCACAATGAGCAGTTCTTC.

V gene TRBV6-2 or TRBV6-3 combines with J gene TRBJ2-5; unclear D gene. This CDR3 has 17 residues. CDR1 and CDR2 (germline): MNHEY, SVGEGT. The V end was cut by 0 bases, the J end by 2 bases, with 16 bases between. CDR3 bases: TGTGCCAGCAGTTACTCGATAGCCCCGACTCTGCAAGAGACCCAGTACTTC. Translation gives CASSYSIAPTLQETQYF.

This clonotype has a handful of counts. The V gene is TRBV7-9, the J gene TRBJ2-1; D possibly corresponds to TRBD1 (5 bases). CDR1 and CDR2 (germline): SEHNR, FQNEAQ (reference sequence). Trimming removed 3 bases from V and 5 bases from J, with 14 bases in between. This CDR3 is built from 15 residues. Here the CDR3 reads CASSFEQGRHNEQFF. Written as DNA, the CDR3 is TGTGCCAGCAGCTTTGAGCAGGGTAGACACAATGAGCAGTTCTTC.

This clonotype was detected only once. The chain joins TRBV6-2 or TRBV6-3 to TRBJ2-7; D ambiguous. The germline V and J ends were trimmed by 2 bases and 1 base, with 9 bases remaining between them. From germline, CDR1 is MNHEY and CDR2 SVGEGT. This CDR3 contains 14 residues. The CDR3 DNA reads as TGTGCCAGCAGTTACAGGCGAACGTCCTACGAGCAGTACTTC. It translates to CASSYRRTSYEQYF.

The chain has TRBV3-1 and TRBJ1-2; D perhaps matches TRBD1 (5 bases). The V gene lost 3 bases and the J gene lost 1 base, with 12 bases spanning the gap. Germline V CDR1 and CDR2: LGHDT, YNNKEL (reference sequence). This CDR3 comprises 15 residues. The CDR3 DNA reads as TGTGCCAGCAGCCATGGGACCGCTAGTAACTATGGCTACACCTTC. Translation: CASSHGTASNYGYTF. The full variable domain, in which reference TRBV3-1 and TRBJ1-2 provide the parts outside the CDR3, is DTAVSQTPKYLVTQMGNDKSIKCEQNLGHDTMYWYKQDSKKFLKIMFSYNNKELIINETVPNRFSPKSPDKAHLNLHINSLELGDSAVYFCASSHGTASNYGYTFGSGTRLTVV.

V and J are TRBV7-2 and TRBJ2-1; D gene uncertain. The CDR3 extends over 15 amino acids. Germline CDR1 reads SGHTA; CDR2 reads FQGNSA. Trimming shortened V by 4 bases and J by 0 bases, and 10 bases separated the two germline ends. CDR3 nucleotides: TGTGCCAGCAGCTCATGGCTTAGCTCCTACAATGAGCAGTTCTTC. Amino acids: CASSSWLSSYNEQFF.

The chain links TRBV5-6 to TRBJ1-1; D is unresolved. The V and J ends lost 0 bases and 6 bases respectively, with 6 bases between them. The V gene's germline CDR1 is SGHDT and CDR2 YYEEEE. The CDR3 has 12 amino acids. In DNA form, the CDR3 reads TGTGCCAGCAGCTTGGCCGGGCCTGAAGCTTTCTTT. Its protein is CASSLAGPEAFF.

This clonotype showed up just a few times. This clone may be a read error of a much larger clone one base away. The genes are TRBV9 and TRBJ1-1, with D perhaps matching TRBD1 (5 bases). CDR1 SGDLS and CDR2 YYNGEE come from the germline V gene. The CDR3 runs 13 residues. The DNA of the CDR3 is TGTACCAGCAGCGTAGGAGGGGACACTGAAGCTTTCTTT. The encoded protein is CTSSVGGDTEAFF.

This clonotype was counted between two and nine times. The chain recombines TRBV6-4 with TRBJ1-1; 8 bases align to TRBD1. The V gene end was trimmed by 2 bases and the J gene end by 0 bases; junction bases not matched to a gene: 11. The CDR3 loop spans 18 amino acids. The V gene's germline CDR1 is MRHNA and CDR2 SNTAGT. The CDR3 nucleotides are TGTGCCAGCAGTGACACGCTGATCAGGACAGGGATGAACACTGAAGCTTTCTTT. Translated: CASSDTLIRTGMNTEAFF.

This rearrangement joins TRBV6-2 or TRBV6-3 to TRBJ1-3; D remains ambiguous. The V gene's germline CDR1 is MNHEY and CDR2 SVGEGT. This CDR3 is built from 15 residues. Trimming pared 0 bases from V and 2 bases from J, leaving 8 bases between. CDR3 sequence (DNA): TGTGCCAGCAGTTACTCGGCGGGAACTGGAAACACCATATATTTT. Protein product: CASSYSAGTGNTIYF.

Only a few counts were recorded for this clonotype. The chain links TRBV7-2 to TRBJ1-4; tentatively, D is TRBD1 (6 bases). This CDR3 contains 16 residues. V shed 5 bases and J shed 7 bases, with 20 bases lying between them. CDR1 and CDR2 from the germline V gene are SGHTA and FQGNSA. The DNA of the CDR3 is TGTGCCAGCAGCCCTCGGGGGGGCAGGGTATTTGAAAAACTGTTTTTT. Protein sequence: CASSPRGGRVFEKLFF.

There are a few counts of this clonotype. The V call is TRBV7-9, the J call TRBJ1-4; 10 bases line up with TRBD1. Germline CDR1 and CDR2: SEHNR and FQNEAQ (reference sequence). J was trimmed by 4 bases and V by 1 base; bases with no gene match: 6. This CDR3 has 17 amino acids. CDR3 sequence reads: CASSLGGTGEINEKLFF. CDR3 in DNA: TGTGCCAGCAGCTTAGGTGGGACAGGGGAGATTAATGAAAAACTGTTTTTT.

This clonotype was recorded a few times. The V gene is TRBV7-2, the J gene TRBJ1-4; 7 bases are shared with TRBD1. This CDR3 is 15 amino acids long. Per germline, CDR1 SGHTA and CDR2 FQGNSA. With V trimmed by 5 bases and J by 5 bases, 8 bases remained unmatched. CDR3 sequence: CASSLRQGPNEKLFF. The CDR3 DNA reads TGTGCCAGCAGCCTACGACAGGGACCCAATGAAAAACTGTTTTTT.

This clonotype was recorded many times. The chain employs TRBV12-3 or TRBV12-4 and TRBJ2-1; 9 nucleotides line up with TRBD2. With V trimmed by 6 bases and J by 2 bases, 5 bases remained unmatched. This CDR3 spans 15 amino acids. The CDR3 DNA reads TGTGCCAGCAGCCGAGCGGGGGGCCCCTACAATGAGCAGTTCTTC. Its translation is CASSRAGGPYNEQFF.

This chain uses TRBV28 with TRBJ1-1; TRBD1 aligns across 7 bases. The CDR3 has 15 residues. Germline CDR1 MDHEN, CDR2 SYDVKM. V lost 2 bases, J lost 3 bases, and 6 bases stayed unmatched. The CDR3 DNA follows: TGTGCCAGCAGTTTAAGGGGGCTGGGGTACACTGAAGCTTTCTTT. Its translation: CASSLRGLGYTEAFF.

DNA for the CDR3: TGTGCCAGCAGCGGAGGGGCGGACTACAATGAGCAGTTCTTC. Translating gives CASSGGADYNEQFF. The J gene is TRBJ2-1, the V gene TRBV7-2; D is perhaps TRBD2 (6 bases). The CDR3 spans 14 residues. Deletions cut 5 bases from V and 3 bases from J, with 11 bases between. Looked up from germline, CDR1 is SGHTA and CDR2 is FQGNSA.

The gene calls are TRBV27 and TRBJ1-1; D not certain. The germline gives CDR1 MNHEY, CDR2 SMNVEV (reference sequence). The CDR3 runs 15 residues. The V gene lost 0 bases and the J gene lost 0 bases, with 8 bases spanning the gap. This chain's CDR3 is CASSLSAALNTEAFF. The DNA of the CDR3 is TGTGCCAGCAGTTTATCTGCGGCTTTGAACACTGAAGCTTTCTTT.